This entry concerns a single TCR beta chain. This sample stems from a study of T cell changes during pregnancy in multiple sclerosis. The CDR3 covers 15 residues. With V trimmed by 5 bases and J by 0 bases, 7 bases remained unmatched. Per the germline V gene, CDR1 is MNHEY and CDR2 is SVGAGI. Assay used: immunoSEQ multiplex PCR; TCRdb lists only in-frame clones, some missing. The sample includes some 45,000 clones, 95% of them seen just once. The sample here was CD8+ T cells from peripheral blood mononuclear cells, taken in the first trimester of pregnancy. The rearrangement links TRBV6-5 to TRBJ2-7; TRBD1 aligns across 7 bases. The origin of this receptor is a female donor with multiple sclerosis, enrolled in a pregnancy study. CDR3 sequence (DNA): TGTGCCAGCAGTGCCGGTCCAGGGGGCTCCTACGAGCAGTACTTC. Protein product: CASSAGPGGSYEQYF.